A single sample is the source of the 5 T cell receptor beta chains below, sequenced in a study of T cell repertoires in cytomegalovirus infection (dated by TCRdb to about 2019). Sequencing was performed on an Illumina HiSeq 1500. TCRdb reworked the public reads: Q25 trimming with fastp, MiXCR clone assembly, productive beta chains retained. Each entry merges the rows of one CDR3 protein and shows their most common DNA and genes. Counted in this sample were about 600,000 distinct CDR3 sequences; about 24% of them appeared once. Clones ranked in the top ten supply 7% to 9% of the sample. What was sequenced was CD8+ T cells from PBMCs. These receptors were taken from a human donor in good health (CMV status not recorded). Some clones in this sample may be carry-over from other donors' samples.

The table lists this clonotype with many counts. The V and J genes are TRBV10-3 and TRBJ2-7; 7 bases are a match to TRBD1. The V gene end was trimmed by 4 bases and the J gene end by 3 bases; junction bases not matched to a gene: 9. Germline CDR1 is ENHRY and CDR2 is SYGVKD. The CDR3 has 15 amino acids. The CDR3: CAISVGTEPLYEQYV. The CDR3 nucleotides read TGTGCCATCAGTGTCGGGACAGAGCCTCTCTACGAGCAGTACGTC.

This clonotype was found many times. This rearrangement joins TRBV6-5 to TRBJ1-4, with TRBD1 identical over 12 bases. The junction had 17 bases not matched to a gene; V was cut back by 5 bases and J by 7 bases. The V gene's germline CDR1 is MNHEY and CDR2 SVGAGI. The CDR3 loop spans 19 amino acids. The DNA of the CDR3 is TGTGCCAGCAGTAACGGGGGGACAGGGGGCTTCATCTTCGGTGAAAAACTGTTTTTT. Encoded protein: CASSNGGTGGFIFGEKLFF.

The chain joins TRBV10-3 to TRBJ2-5, with 8 bases lining up with TRBD2. V lost 4 bases to trimming and J lost 2 bases; unmatched junction nucleotides: 18. Germline CDR1 ENHRY, CDR2 SYGVKD. CDR3 size: 19 residues. The chain's CDR3 is CAISAQLGGAVAPQETQYF. The DNA of the CDR3 is TGTGCCATCAGTGCCCAACTCGGGGGGGCCGTTGCCCCGCAAGAGACCCAGTACTTC.

Only a few counts were recorded for this clonotype. The V and J genes are TRBV20-1 and TRBJ2-2; 8 nucleotides line up with TRBD1. V trimming: 5 bases; J trimming: 1 base; junction bases outside the gene matches: 6. The CDR3 sequence is 15 residues long. Germline CDR1 is DFQATT and CDR2 is SNEGSKA (reference sequence). The CDR3 is CSAFRGTGNTGELFF. The CDR3, as DNA: TGCAGTGCTTTTCGTGGGACAGGGAACACCGGGGAGCTGTTTTTT.

In this sample, this clonotype turned up many times. The chain has TRBV12-3 or TRBV12-4 and TRBJ1-1, with D possibly matching TRBD1 (5 bases). V lost 3 bases to trimming and J lost 4 bases, with 12 bases between them. This CDR3 has 14 amino acids. CDR3 region: CASSFGLGGTEAFF. CDR3 DNA: TGTGCCAGCAGTTTTGGCCTTGGGGGCACTGAAGCTTTCTTT.